The sequence of this T cell receptor (beta chain) was determined in a study of blood T cell repertoires in COVID-19 (dated by TCRdb to between 2020 and 2021). Study-wide context: Samples covering the acute and convalescent phases of COVID-19 were provided by collaborators in the United States, Italy and Spain. The samples were drawn from two sources: the first 160 participants of the ongoing ImmuneRACE study, and 950 to 1,500 subjects contributed by 6 global collaborators. The repertoires were made available in a free public database intended to serve as a resource for research on the immune response to SARS-CoV-2. The sample metadata nearly always contained a de-identified subject ID, COVID-19 status, age in years and sex. The prospective study material was composed of cDNA or gDNA derived from T cells, B-cell-depleted T cells, or PBMCs. The dataset comprised deeply sampled blood TCRbeta repertoires from subjects exposed to, actively infected with, or recovered from COVID-19. Where available, HLA class I and class II types were obtained from metadata supplied by the sample provider rather than from assay-based typing. Study-level results and caveats: The quantity of clinical and demographic metadata differed by source and by participant and was supplied without curation.

Concerning this clone: It has no known antigen specificity. No clone much larger than this one lies a single base away; base qualities are absent.

At one collaborating source in Seattle, patients were enrolled during active infection and were followed longitudinally through the course of disease. Collaborating institutions collected whole blood in K2EDTA tubes following their own protocols. Collaborator samples were shipped for TCRbeta analysis as frozen whole blood, isolated PBMCs, or DNA extracted from either sample type. CDR1 SQVTM and CDR2 ANQGSEA were looked up in the germline V gene. V is pared back by 5 bases and J by 4 bases, with 14 bases lying between the germline termini. There are 13 amino acids in the CDR3, from cysteine to phenylalanine inclusive. Only the CDR3 DNA is retained, 39 bases long and in frame from the first base. The immunoSEQ Assay, a bias-controlled multiplex PCR, was used to amplify TCRbeta CDR3 regions from genomic DNA. Per the original workflow: Within the assay, amplification of reference gene primers was used to estimate how many nucleated cells each sample contained. To quantify the absolute abundance of each unique TCRbeta CDR3 rearrangement, sequence reads were collapsed and filtered. For each sample, productive Simpson clonality was calculated as the square root of Simpson's diversity index across productive rearrangements. The table comes from immuneACCESS by way of TCRdb, which keeps in-frame sequences with V and J called. Part of the clones is missing from these tables; in studies checked, under half for an unresolved V gene and the rest for unknown reasons. That table is the source of V, J and clone size, and D and trimming were worked out from the DNA. Within this sample are about 260,000 clones, with around 90% of them counted one time only. The top ten clonotypes cover approximately 2.6% of the sample.

The source of this sequence is a person aged 18-35 years with COVID-19, enrolled during active disease. Sequencing used peripheral blood. The chain couples TRBV29-1 to TRBJ1-1, and the D gene may be TRBD1, 6 bases matching. The CDR3 loop reads CSVLTGVGTEAFF. The sequenced DNA is TGCAGCGTTCTGACAGGAGTCGGCACTGAAGCTTTCTTT. Here the CDR3 is joined to the reference TRBV29-1 and TRBJ1-1 genes, and the full variable domain is: SAVISQKPSRDICQRGTSLTIQCQVDSQVTMMFWYRQQPGQSLTLIATANQGSEATYESGFVIDKFPISRPNLTFSTLTVSNMSPEDSSIYLCSVLTGVGTEAFFGQGTRLTVV.